A selection of T cell receptor delta chains follows, all from one sample in a study of human gamma delta and Vdelta1 T cells. TCRdb called clones from the PCR reads again using CATT. Of about 800 delta-chain clones in the sample, under 30% are singletons; the top ten hold roughly 90%. The specimen sequenced was Vdelta1 gamma-delta T cells from blood. The receptors shown here come from a human donor in good health. The CDR3 runs from the conserved cysteine through the conserved F or W. Fields, in order: D gene, V gene, J gene, CDR3 protein. D genes are given only for firm matches.

>-|TRDV1|TRDJ1
CALIGAFGWGKRGYTDKLIF
>TRDD3|TRDV1|TRDJ1
CALGVGPVLAWGIRHTDKLIF
>TRDD3|TRDV1|TRDJ1
CALGGHSYVVGDNLYTDKLIF
>-|TRDV1|TRDJ2
CALGNGPTTRRGGRPIAQLFF
>-|TRDV1|TRDJ1
CALGDPPYGKLIF
>-|TRDV1|TRDJ1
CALGELSPPADKLIF
>TRDD3|TRDV1|TRDJ1
CALGELVSPAYWGIRGKLIF
>TRDD3|TRDV1|TRDJ1
CALGGRGRYWGILRSDKLIF
>TRDD3|TRDV1|TRDJ1
CALGAHRAYGETGGYDPPPYTDKLIF
>-|TRDV1|TRDJ1
CALGYSRRSFSDKLIF
>TRDD3|TRDV1|TRDJ2
CALGELTDIPIYWGRVPAQLFF
>TRDD3|TRDV1|TRDJ1
CSGDIARPSYWGIRTDKLIF
>-|TRDV1|TRDJ2
CALGNGPTTRRGGRPRAQLFF
>TRDD3|TRDV1|TRDJ1
CALGERHYTGGYWTTDKLIF
>TRDD3|TRDV1|TRDJ1
CALDLPSLSLLGDTDKLIF
>TRDD3|TRDV1|TRDJ1
CALGELRLGGSVNKYTDKLIF
>TRDD3|TRDV1|TRDJ1
CALGLPLLYWGIGGGLIF
>TRDD3|TRDV1|TRDJ1
CALGERPSAGGYYGTDKLIF
>TRDD3|TRDV1|TRDJ1
CALGELGGPLRWGMYTDKLIF
>TRDD3|TRDV1|TRDJ1
CALGELVSPAYWGIRTDKLIF
>TRDD3|TRDV1|TRDJ1
CALGEDGDLLQYWGMDKLIF
>TRDD3|TRDV1|TRDJ1
CALGERSPRGYAALVHPDKLIF
>TRDD3|TRDV1|TRDJ1
CALGEPNPSSPRVWGISPKRIF
>TRDD3|TRDV1|TRDJ1
CALGERLRFPTNSGGYTDKLIF
>-|TRDV1|TRDJ1
CAIGELNRRSTDKLIF
>TRDD3|TRDV1|TRDJ1
CALGTDGTGLLGMGTDKLIF
>TRDD3|TRDV1|TRDJ1
CALGEPFRILGDTRADKLIF
>TRDD3|TRDV1|TRDJ1
CALGDIARPSYWGIRTDKLIF
>-|TRDV1|TRDJ1
CALGDAPPSSSDKLIF
>TRDD3|TRDV1|TRDJ1
CALGELFTTYWGMTDRREYTDKLIF
>TRDD3|TRDV1|TRDJ1
CALGDLTPSTGGYGNKLIF
>TRDD3|TRDV1|TRDJ1
CALGDLAVPTFTPYNWGIRGTDKLIF
>-|TRDV1|TRDJ1
CALGELWGSRYTDKLIF
>-|TRDV1|TRDJ1
CALGEGVPSPLLRIVTDKLIF
>TRDD3|TRDV1|TRDJ1
CALGVSKYWGRGRGKLIF
>TRDD3|TRDV1|TRDJ1
CALGELVVLLPLLGEPPKLIF
>-|TRDV1|TRDJ1
CALGAASYPEHGGLAVYTDKLIF
>TRDD3|TRDV2|TRDJ1
CASAPLLGETPNIF
>-|TRDV1|TRDJ1
CALGDIARPSYRGIRGADKLIF
>TRDD3|TRDV1|TRDJ1
CALGELITGGKTDKLIF
>TRDD3|TRDV1|TRDJ1
CALGVSQSWGIRDKLIF
>-|TRDV1|TRDJ1
CALGEWRGDAYTDKLIF
>TRDD3|TRDV1|TRDJ1
CALGEPSIPNWGYGGTDKLIF
>TRDD3|TRDV1|TRDJ1
CALGEPTEYWGIRTDKLIF
>-|TRDV3|TRDJ1
CASTPHYSFWLIRNTDKLIF
>TRDD3|TRDV1|TRDJ2
CALGVGRLAVGGYNSLRNRLTAQLFF
>TRDD3|TRDV1|TRDJ1
CALGIKVRTGGSYSTTDKLIF